The 10 T cell receptor beta chains in this list originate from one sample, sequenced in a study of identical twins. TCRdb re-analysed the 5' RACE reads in MiXCR, keeping a single row per CDR3 protein. The repertoire holds roughly 630,000 distinct CDR3 sequences, with less than 9% as singletons. This same sample was also part of a study on yellow fever vaccine responses in identical twins.

The sequenced sample consisted of PBMCs. The receptors were gathered from a young woman in good health.

This clonotype was seen repeatedly, ten times or more. The chain uses TRBV12-3 or TRBV12-4 and TRBJ2-2; 10 bases match TRBD2. Germline trimming cut 5 bases from V and 4 bases from J; bases unmatched to any gene: 10. This CDR3 spans 17 amino acids. The chain's CDR3 is CASSPTHLAGVTGELFF. The DNA of the CDR3 is TGTGCCAGCAGTCCGACCCATCTAGCGGGGGTCACCGGGGAGCTGTTTTTT.

V and J are TRBV3-1 and TRBJ2-2, with D tentatively TRBD1 or TRBD2 (5 bases each). The germline V and J ends were trimmed by 4 bases and 7 bases, with 19 bases remaining between them. Germline lookup yields CDR1 LGHDT and CDR2 YNNKEL (reference sequence). The CDR3 is 16 amino acids. CDR3 sequence reads: CASSPPPGPTRGELFF. DNA of the CDR3: TGTGCCAGCAGCCCGCCTCCGGGACCCACCCGCGGGGAGCTGTTTTTT.

This clonotype appeared many times. The chain has TRBV27 and TRBJ2-1; D might be TRBD1 (5 bases). Per the germline V gene, CDR1 is MNHEY and CDR2 is SMNVEV (reference sequence). This CDR3 has 14 residues. V shed 0 bases and J shed 8 bases, with 11 bases lying between them. CDR3 DNA: TGTGCCAGCAGTTTATCGGCAGGGTGGCATGAGCAGTTCTTC. Amino acid sequence: CASSLSAGWHEQFF.

This chain links TRBV3-1 with TRBJ2-1; 12 positions match TRBD2. CDR1 and CDR2 from the germline V gene are LGHDT and YNNKEL (reference sequence). The CDR3 sequence is 19 residues long. V was clipped by 1 base and J by 9 bases; unmatched bases: 16. CDR3 sequence reads: CASSQAPRLAGVVEGEQFF. Here the CDR3 DNA reads TGTGCCAGCAGCCAAGCCCCCAGACTAGCGGGGGTTGTAGAGGGTGAGCAGTTCTTC.

This chain uses TRBV2 with TRBJ1-1; possible D gene TRBD1, 5 bases. The V end lost 5 bases, the J end lost 9 bases, and 19 bases lay between the germline ends. Germline V lookup: CDR1 SNHLY, CDR2 FYNNEI. This CDR3 spans 14 amino acids. DNA of the CDR3: TGTGCCAGCAGTCTTTTTTCCTCGGCGGACAAAGCTTTCTTT. Amino acid sequence: CASSLFSSADKAFF. Variable domain in full (rest from reference TRBV2 and TRBJ1-1): EPEVTQTPSHQVTQMGQEVILRCVPISNHLYFYWYRQILGQKVEFLVSFYNNEISEKSEIFDDQFSVERPDGSNFTLKIRSTKLEDSAMYFCASSLFSSADKAFFGQGTRLTVV.

This clonotype came up a few times. The V gene is TRBV24-1, the J gene TRBJ1-5, with 7 bases lining up with TRBD1. V shed 4 bases and J 2 bases; nucleotides not matched to a gene: 7. This CDR3 contains 16 residues. Per the germline V gene, CDR1 is KGHDR and CDR2 is SFDVKD. CDR3 nucleotides: TGTGCCACCAGTGACTCAGACAGGGCTGGCAATCAGCCCCAGCATTTT. Amino acids: CATSDSDRAGNQPQHF.

The CDR3 DNA follows: TGTGCCAGCAGTTTATTCCAGGGCTACGAGCAGTACTTC. It is translated as CASSLFQGYEQYF. The chain has TRBV27 and TRBJ2-7; possible D gene TRBD1, 5 bases. The germline gives CDR1 MNHEY, CDR2 SMNVEV (reference sequence). This CDR3 region has 13 residues. With 1 base removed from V and 3 bases from J, the gap between germline ends came to 7 bases.

The V and J genes are TRBV5-1 and TRBJ2-1, with 8 nucleotides matching TRBD1. The CDR3 has 16 amino acids. Germline CDR1 is SGHRS and CDR2 is YFSETQ. Germline trimming cut 2 bases from V and 6 bases from J; bases unmatched to any gene: 10. The chain's CDR3 is CASSLPGTGRVNEQFF. The CDR3 coding sequence is TGCGCCAGCAGCTTACCCGGGACAGGAAGAGTCAATGAGCAGTTCTTC.

This clonotype was seen at least ten times. This chain uses TRBV29-1 with TRBJ2-1; 8 bases are a match to TRBD1. This CDR3 comprises 11 residues. V was pared by 6 bases and J by 12 bases, with 7 bases of the junction left unmatched. CDR1 and CDR2 (germline): SQVTM, ANQGSEA. Here the CDR3 DNA reads TGCAGCGTAGGACAGGGCCCGGGGCAGTTCTTC. The encoded protein is CSVGQGPGQFF.

The genes are TRBV2 and TRBJ2-2, with 10 bases fitting TRBD1. The CDR3 loop spans 14 amino acids. Germline V gene sequence: CDR1 SNHLY, CDR2 FYNNEI. V gave up 7 bases and J gave up 7 bases; unmatched junction bases: 6. The CDR3, as DNA: TGTGCCAGCATGGACAGGGGGTCCGACGGGGAGCTGTTTTTT. This translates into CASMDRGSDGELFF.